The present entry profiles one TCR beta chain with its context. The data are from a study of technical replicates of blood from a few donors. Germline CDR1 reads KGHSH; CDR2 reads LQKENI. The CDR3 spans 16 residues. Trimming removed 3 bases at V and 3 bases at J, with 17 bases between. Assay: immunoSEQ multiplex PCR; the TCRdb copy retains only in-frame clones and omits some. In the table there are around 80,000 clones, over 95% of which are singletons. This receptor was identified in a human donor in good health. Source material: T cells isolated from PBMCs. The chain carries TRBV18 and TRBJ1-2; possible D gene TRBD1, 6 bases. The CDR3 DNA follows: TGTGCCAGCTCACCCGTTCCGGACAGAAACTACTATGGCTACACCTTC. It translates to CASSPVPDRNYYGYTF. Looking up the rest from reference TRBV18 and TRBJ1-2 gives the full variable domain: NAGVMQNPRHLVRRRGQEARLRCSPMKGHSHVYWYRQLPEEGLKFMVYLQKENIIDESGMPKERFSAEFPKEGPSILRIQQVVRGDSAAYFCASSPVPDRNYYGYTFGSGTRLTVV.